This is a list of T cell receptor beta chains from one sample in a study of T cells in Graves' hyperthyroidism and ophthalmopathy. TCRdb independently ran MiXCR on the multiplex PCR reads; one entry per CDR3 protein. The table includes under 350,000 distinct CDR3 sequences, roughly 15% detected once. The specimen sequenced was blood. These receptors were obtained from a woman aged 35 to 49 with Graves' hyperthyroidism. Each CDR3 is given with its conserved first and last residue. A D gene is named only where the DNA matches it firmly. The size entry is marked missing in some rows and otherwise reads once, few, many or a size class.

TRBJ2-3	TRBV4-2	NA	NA	CASRAAGSTDTQYF	TGTGCCAGCCGGGCCGCGGGTTCCACAGATACGCAGTATTTT
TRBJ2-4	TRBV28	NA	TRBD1	CASSSTGGFAKNIQYF	TGTGCCAGCAGTTCGACAGGGGGCTTTGCCAAAAACATTCAGTACTTC
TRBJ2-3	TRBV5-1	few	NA	CASSLGGQIRTDTQYF	TGCGCCAGCAGCTTGGGAGGGCAAATCCGCACAGATACGCAGTATTTT
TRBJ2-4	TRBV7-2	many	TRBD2	CASSLSGGSGIQYF	TGTGCCAGCAGCTTATCGGGGGGTAGCGGCATTCAGTACTTC
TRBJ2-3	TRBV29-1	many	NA	CSGRLGGRGDTQYF	TGCAGCGGCCGGCTAGGGGGGCGCGGAGATACGCAGTATTTT
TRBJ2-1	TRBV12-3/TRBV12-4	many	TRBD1	CASSWGQGGEQFF	TGTGCCAGCAGTTGGGGACAGGGGGGTGAGCAGTTCTTC
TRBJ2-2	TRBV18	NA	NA	CASSGQRANTGELFF	TGTGCCAGCTCGGGACAACGTGCGAACACCGGGGAGCTGTTTTTT
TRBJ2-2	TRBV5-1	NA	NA	CASSFREFNTGELFF	TGCGCCAGCAGCTTCAGGGAGTTTAACACCGGGGAGCTGTTTTTT
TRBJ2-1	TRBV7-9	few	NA	CASSWDSNEQFF	TGTGCCAGCAGCTGGGATAGCAATGAGCAGTTCTTC
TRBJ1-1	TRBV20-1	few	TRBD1	CSARDATRSGTGGAEAFF	TGCAGTGCTAGAGATGCTACGAGATCCGGGACAGGGGGAGCTGAAGCTTTCTTT
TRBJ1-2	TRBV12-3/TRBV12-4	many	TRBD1	CASSFRGPYYGYTF	TGTGCCAGCAGTTTCAGGGGGCCGTACTATGGCTACACCTTC
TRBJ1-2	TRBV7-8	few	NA	CASSLAGRNYGYIF	TGTGCCAGCAGCTTAGCCGGCAGGAACTATGGCTACATCTTC
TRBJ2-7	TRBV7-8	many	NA	CASSSTGNSYEQYF	TGTGCCAGCAGCTCGACGGGAAATTCTTACGAGCAGTACTTC
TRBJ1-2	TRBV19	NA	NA	CASRDSINYGYTF	TGTGCCAGTAGGGACAGCATTAACTATGGCTACACCTTC
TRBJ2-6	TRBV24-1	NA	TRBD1	CATSPRGTGANVLTF	TGTGCCACCAGTCCCAGGGGGACTGGGGCCAACGTCCTGACTTTC
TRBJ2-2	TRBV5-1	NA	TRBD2	CASSLLGLSNTGELFF	TGCGCCAGCAGCCTCCTGGGACTATCGAACACCGGGGAGCTGTTTTTT
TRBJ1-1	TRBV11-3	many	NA	CASSPGHSLPAFF	TGTGCCAGCAGCCCGGGACATTCCCTCCCAGCTTTCTTT
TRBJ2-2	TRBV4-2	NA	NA	CASSQDAANTNTGELFF	TGTGCCAGCAGCCAAGATGCTGCAAATACGAACACCGGGGAGCTGTTTTTT
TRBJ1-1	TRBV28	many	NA	CASSFGVKVREAFF	TGTGCCAGCAGTTTTGGGGTTAAGGTCAGAGAAGCTTTCTTT
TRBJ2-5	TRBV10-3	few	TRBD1	CAISRGQGAGETQYF	TGTGCCATCAGCCGAGGACAGGGGGCGGGAGAGACCCAGTACTTC
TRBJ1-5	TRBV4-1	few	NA	CASSQDPGPYQPQHF	TGCGCCAGCAGCCAAGATCCTGGGCCCTATCAGCCCCAGCATTTT
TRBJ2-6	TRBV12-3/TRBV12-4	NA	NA	CASSLTSPGANVLTF	TGTGCCAGCAGTCTAACTAGCCCTGGGGCCAACGTCCTGACTTTC
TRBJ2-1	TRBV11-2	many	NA	CASSFQGKADNEQFF	TGTGCCAGCAGCTTTCAGGGAAAGGCGGACAATGAGCAGTTCTTC
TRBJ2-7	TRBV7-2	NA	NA	CASSSLRGKRTTYEQYF	TGTGCCAGCAGCTCCCTCCGGGGAAAGCGGACAACCTACGAGCAGTACTTC